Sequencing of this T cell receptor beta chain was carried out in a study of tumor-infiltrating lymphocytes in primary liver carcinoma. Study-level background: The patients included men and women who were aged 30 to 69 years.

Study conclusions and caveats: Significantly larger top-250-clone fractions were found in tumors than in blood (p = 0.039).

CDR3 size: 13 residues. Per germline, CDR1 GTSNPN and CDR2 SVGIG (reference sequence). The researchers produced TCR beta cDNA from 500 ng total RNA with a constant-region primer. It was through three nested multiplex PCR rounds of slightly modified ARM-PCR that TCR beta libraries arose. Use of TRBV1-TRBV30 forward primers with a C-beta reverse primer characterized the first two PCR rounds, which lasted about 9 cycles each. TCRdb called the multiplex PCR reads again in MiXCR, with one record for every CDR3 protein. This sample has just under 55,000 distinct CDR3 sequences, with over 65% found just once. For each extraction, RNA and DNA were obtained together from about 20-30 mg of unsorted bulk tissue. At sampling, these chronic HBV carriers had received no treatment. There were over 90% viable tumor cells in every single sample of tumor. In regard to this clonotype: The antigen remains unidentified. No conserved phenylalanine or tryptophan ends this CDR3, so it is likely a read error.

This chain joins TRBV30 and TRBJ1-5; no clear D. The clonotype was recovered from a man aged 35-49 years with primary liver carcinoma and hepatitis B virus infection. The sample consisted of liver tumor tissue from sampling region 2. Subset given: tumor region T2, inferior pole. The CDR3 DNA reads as TGTGCCCGGAGTCAAAAGGGAGATCAGCCCCAGCATTTA. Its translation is CARSQKGDQPQHL.